This T cell receptor beta chain was observed in a study of monozygotic twins with inflammatory bowel disease. Eight separate reactions for every sample produced the cDNA. TCRdb reprocessed the 5' RACE reads and reports one entry per CDR3 protein, with no DNA. This sample contains 350,000 to 550,000 distinct CDR3 sequences. Germline V gene sequence: CDR1 SEHNR, CDR2 FQNEAQ (reference sequence). The CDR3 has 15 residues. The rearrangement joins TRBV7-9 to TRBJ2-1. The sequenced sample was blood. The clonotype was recovered from a human donor with ulcerative colitis or Crohn's disease, or a healthy co-twin of an affected twin (not recorded which). The CDR3 is CASSLGLAVLDEQFF.